A single sample is the source of the 8 T cell receptor beta chains below, sequenced in a study of cytomegalovirus exposure and HLA in healthy donors. PCR amplification relied on 60 Vbeta primers (plus 13 Jbeta primers). Clones were sequenced by immunoSEQ multiplex PCR, and TCRdb holds only the in-frame ones, with some missing. The sample lists fewer than 200,000 clones, around 79% occurring once. The sequenced sample consisted of PBMCs. Source of these receptors: a woman aged 45-59 years in good health and CMV-seronegative.

The rearrangement links TRBV28 to TRBJ1-5, with 11 bases that match TRBD1. The CDR3 loop spans 17 amino acids. J lost 2 bases, V lost 1 base, and 4 bases had no gene match. Germline V CDR1 and CDR2: MDHEN, SYDVKM. The CDR3 nucleotides are TGTGCCAGCAGTTTATTTTGGACAGGGGGCGGCAATCAGCCCCAGCATTTT. Translating gives CASSLFWTGGGNQPQHF.

This clone was seen a single time. The gene calls are TRBV18 and TRBJ2-5; possible D gene TRBD1, 5 bases. The CDR3 runs to 14 residues. CDR1 and CDR2 (germline): KGHSH, LQKENI. Trimming removed 2 bases from V and 1 base from J, with 8 bases in between. The CDR3 sequence: CASSPTTGQETQYF. CDR3 DNA: TGTGCCAGCTCACCAACTACAGGCCAAGAGACCCAGTACTTC.

The chain uses TRBV28 and TRBJ1-5; 8 bases fit TRBD1. The V segment lost 5 bases and the J segment 7 bases; nucleotides outside the gene matches: 13. Germline V CDR1 and CDR2: MDHEN, SYDVKM. This CDR3 is 16 amino acids long. The DNA for the CDR3 is TGTGCCAGCAGTACTCCACCGGGACAGGACGTGCAGCCCCAGCATTTT. Residues: CASSTPPGQDVQPQHF.

V is TRBV5-1 and J is TRBJ2-3, with 7 bases identical to TRBD1. This CDR3 comprises 17 residues. The germline gives CDR1 SGHRS, CDR2 YFSETQ. J was trimmed by 2 bases and V by 3 bases; bases with no gene match: 12. Here the CDR3 reads CASSYTTDRHDTDTQYF. The CDR3 DNA reads as TGCGCCAGCAGCTACACAACGGACAGGCATGACACAGATACGCAGTATTTT.

The chain uses TRBV19 and TRBJ2-5; 10 positions match TRBD1. The CDR3 contains 16 residues. Losses at the gene ends were 3 bases for V and 4 bases for J; bases not matched to a gene: 8. Germline lookup yields CDR1 LNHDA and CDR2 SQIVND (reference sequence). This chain's CDR3 is CASSILSRDRGETQYF. In DNA, the CDR3 is TGTGCCAGTAGTATCTTGTCCCGGGACAGGGGAGAGACCCAGTACTTC.

The CDR3 DNA sequence: TGTGCCAGCAAGCTAGCGGGGCCCACAGATACGCAGTATTTT. It yields the protein CASKLAGPTDTQYF. The rearrangement links TRBV6-1 to TRBJ2-3; 9 nucleotides agree with TRBD2. After removal of 7 bases from V and 2 bases from J, the junction contained 4 bases not matched to a gene. The CDR3 has 14 residues. Germline V lookup: CDR1 MNHNS, CDR2 SASEGT.

The chain recombines TRBV7-9 with TRBJ2-7; no clear D gene. The V end was cut by 1 base, the J end by 6 bases, with 10 bases between. Germline loops: CDR1 SEHNR, CDR2 FQNEAQ (reference sequence). There are 13 residues in the CDR3. CDR3 bases: TGTGCCAGCAGCTTAGATAAGTTTAGCGAGCAGTACTTC. Translated, it gives CASSLDKFSEQYF.

The gene calls are TRBV28 and TRBJ2-7, with 7 bases lining up with TRBD1. V lost 8 bases, J lost 5 bases, and 12 bases stayed unmatched. Looked up from germline, CDR1 is MDHEN and CDR2 is SYDVKM. This CDR3 region has 14 residues. The CDR3 nucleotides are TGTGCCAGCGGAAAGGGACAGTTGTCCGACGAGCAGTACTTC. Amino acids: CASGKGQLSDEQYF.